The 31 T cell receptor beta chains in this list originate from one sample, sequenced in a study of blood T cell repertoires in COVID-19. The method was immunoSEQ multiplex PCR; TCRdb's version includes in-frame clones alone and lacks a portion of them. The table shows 200,000 to 250,000 clones, with approximately 86% occurring only once. What was sequenced was PBMCs or T cells enriched from blood (not recorded which). Receptors were obtained from a woman aged 30 to 39 with acute COVID-19.

The rearrangement links TRBV2 to TRBJ1-1; D unresolved. CDR3 length: 13 amino acids. Trimming cost V 1 base and J 9 bases, with 12 bases left between them. Germline loops: CDR1 SNHLY, CDR2 FYNNEI. CDR3 sequence (DNA): TGTGCCAGCAGTGAAGGGGTGCGGGTACAAGCTTTCTTT. Protein sequence: CASSEGVRVQAFF.

The chain joins TRBV4-3 to TRBJ2-2, with 7 bases fitting TRBD2. This CDR3 is 18 amino acids long. The germline V gene has CDR1 LGHNA and CDR2 YSLEER. J lost 0 bases, V lost 5 bases, and 12 bases had no gene match. The CDR3 reads CASSYRSSGTTNTGELFF. The CDR3 coding sequence is TGCGCCAGCAGCTATAGATCATCTGGGACTACGAACACCGGGGAGCTGTTTTTT.

The chain uses TRBV6-2 or TRBV6-3 and TRBJ1-5, with 10 bases lining up with TRBD1. CDR1 and CDR2 (germline): MNHEY, SVGEGT. This CDR3 comprises 15 residues. The J segment lost 9 bases and the V segment lost 6 bases, leaving 11 bases of the junction unmatched. The CDR3 is CASSSGTGEVRPQHF. CDR3 DNA sequence: TGTGCCAGCAGCTCCGGGACAGGGGAGGTCCGGCCCCAGCATTTT.

This chain links TRBV19 with TRBJ1-3; a weak D match, TRBD1 (6 bases). Germline V gives CDR1 LNHDA, CDR2 SQIVND (reference sequence). V shed 3 bases and J shed 2 bases, with 11 bases lying between them. CDR3 length: 15 amino acids. CDR3 loop: CASSIGGGAGNTIYF. The CDR3 nucleotides read TGTGCCAGTAGTATCGGGGGGGGCGCTGGAAACACCATATATTTT.

This clone occurred once. The chain has TRBV10-2 and TRBJ2-7; 7 bases fit TRBD1. Germline V gene sequence: CDR1 WSHSY, CDR2 SAAADI. The junction had 28 bases not matched to a gene; V was cut back by 2 bases and J by 6 bases. This CDR3 spans 21 amino acids. The CDR3 protein is CASSEGVRYKTHGTVGFEQYF. The CDR3 bases are TGCGCCAGCAGTGAGGGGGTGAGATATAAAACCCACGGGACAGTGGGTTTCGAGCAGTACTTC.

The chain has TRBV19 and TRBJ1-2; 7 bases are a match to TRBD1. V gave up 6 bases and J gave up 9 bases; unmatched junction bases: 10. The length of the CDR3 is 13 residues. The germline V gene has CDR1 LNHDA and CDR2 SQIVND (reference sequence). The CDR3 sequence: CASRLGTEVSYTF. CDR3 sequence (DNA): TGTGCCAGTAGGTTGGGGACAGAGGTGAGCTACACCTTC.

The rearrangement uses TRBV7-9 and TRBJ2-1, with TRBD2 matching over 12 bases. V lost 5 bases and J lost 5; bases outside the gene matches: 4. This CDR3 region has 15 residues. Germline CDR1 reads SEHNR; CDR2 reads FQNEAQ (reference sequence). CDR3 region: CASSRTSGRNNEQFF. CDR3 nucleotides: TGTGCCAGCAGCCGAACTAGCGGGAGGAACAATGAGCAGTTCTTC. The full variable domain, in which reference TRBV7-9 and TRBJ2-1 provide the parts outside the CDR3, is DTGVSQNPRHKITKRGQNVTFRCDPISEHNRLYWYRQTLGQGPEFLTYFQNEAQLEKSRLLSDRFSAERPKGSFSTLEIQRTEQGDSAMYLCASSRTSGRNNEQFFGPGTRLTVL.

This chain links TRBV2 with TRBJ1-2; 8 bases match TRBD1. Germline lookup yields CDR1 SNHLY and CDR2 FYNNEI. V lost 2 bases and J lost 1; bases outside the gene matches: 3. The CDR3 loop spans 15 amino acids. As DNA, the CDR3 is TGTGCCAGCAGTGAACCAGGGGGCAATAACTATGGCTACACCTTC. It yields the protein CASSEPGGNNYGYTF. Full variable domain (outside the CDR3, taken from reference TRBV2 and TRBJ1-2): EPEVTQTPSHQVTQMGQEVILRCVPISNHLYFYWYRQILGQKVEFLVSFYNNEISEKSEIFDDQFSVERPDGSNFTLKIRSTKLEDSAMYFCASSEPGGNNYGYTFGSGTRLTVV.

This clone was counted between two and nine times. The chain employs TRBV7-6 and TRBJ2-1, with D unresolved. V dropped 4 bases and J dropped 6 bases, with 7 bases sitting between them. CDR3 length equals 12 residues. Germline loops: CDR1 SGHVS, CDR2 FNYEAQ. This CDR3 reads CASSYSGNEQFF. As DNA, the CDR3 is TGTGCCAGCAGCTACAGTGGCAATGAGCAGTTCTTC. Using reference TRBV7-6 and TRBJ2-1 for the parts outside the CDR3, the full variable domain is GAGVSQSPRYKVTKRGQDVALRCDPISGHVSLYWYRQALGQGPEFLTYFNYEAQQDKSGLPNDRFSAERPEGSISTLTIQRTEQRDSAMYRCASSYSGNEQFFGPGTRLTVL.

The chain is built from TRBV21-1 and TRBJ2-7; the DNA was not used to check the table's D call, TRBD2. TRBV21-1 is flagged as a pseudogene. This CDR3 comprises 14 residues. The CDR3 DNA follows: TGTGCCAGGGGGGACCCTGGGGACTTCTACGAGCAGTACTTC. Its translation: CARGDPGDFYEQYF.

This rearrangement joins TRBV7-8 to TRBJ2-7, with 8 bases lining up with TRBD2. Germline CDR1 SGHVS, CDR2 FQNEAQ. With V trimmed by 7 bases and J by 6 bases, 14 bases remained unmatched. There are 15 residues in the CDR3. The CDR3 loop reads CASTPEGTSLLEQYF. For the CDR3, the DNA is TGTGCCAGCACCCCTGAGGGGACTAGTCTACTCGAGCAGTACTTC.

This clone came up once. The V call is TRBV20-1, the J call TRBJ1-1, with D perhaps TRBD1 (6 bases). Per the germline V gene, CDR1 is DFQATT and CDR2 is SNEGSKA (reference sequence). This CDR3 has 10 residues. V gave up 3 bases and J gave up 11 bases, with 10 bases separating them. The CDR3 coding sequence is TGCAGTGCTAGGGACAGATACGCTTTCTTT. Translation: CSARDRYAFF.

The gene calls are TRBV7-2 and TRBJ1-6; tentatively, D is TRBD1 (5 bases). This CDR3 spans 17 amino acids. Looked up from germline, CDR1 is SGHTA and CDR2 is FQGNSA. Trimming left V 1 base short and J 4 bases short, with 14 bases between. This chain's CDR3 is CASSLGRGRLYNSPLHF. CDR3 DNA: TGTGCCAGCAGCTTAGGGAGGGGACGACTTTATAATTCACCCCTCCACTTT.

This clone has only a few counts. The chain links TRBV6-5 to TRBJ2-1, with D maybe TRBD2 (6 bases). Trimming shortened V by 7 bases and J by 6 bases, and 19 bases separated the two germline ends. Per germline, CDR1 MNHEY and CDR2 SVGAGI. CDR3 length: 15 residues. The CDR3 sequence is CASIMAHGGGNEQFF. The CDR3 DNA is TGTGCCAGCATAATGGCTCACGGGGGTGGCAATGAGCAGTTCTTC.

The chain recombines TRBV5-6 with TRBJ1-1, with D unclear. Germline V gene data show CDR1 as SGHDT and CDR2 as YYEEEE. The CDR3 consists of 15 residues. Trimming took off 4 bases at V and 7 bases at J, with 20 bases between the two ends. For the CDR3, the DNA is TGTGCCAGCAGCGCCTCGACTGGAGACCCAAATGAAGCTTTCTTT. It encodes CASSASTGDPNEAFF.

The J gene is TRBJ2-7, the V gene TRBV5-1; 12 bases line up with TRBD2. Germline loops: CDR1 SGHRS, CDR2 YFSETQ. This CDR3 spans 15 amino acids. Trimming took 5 bases from V and 3 from J; bases not matched to a gene: 6. The CDR3 nucleotides are TGCGCCAGCAGTTGGACTAGCGGGACATACTACGAGCAGTACTTC. It translates to CASSWTSGTYYEQYF.

V gene TRBV28 combines with J gene TRBJ1-5, with D maybe TRBD1 (5 bases). The V and J ends lost 3 bases and 0 bases respectively, with 9 bases between them. Looked up from germline, CDR1 is MDHEN and CDR2 is SYDVKM. CDR3 length: 15 residues. CDR3 in amino acids: CASSLGLHSNQPQHF. The CDR3 DNA is TGTGCCAGCAGTTTGGGACTCCATAGCAATCAGCCCCAGCATTTT.

The genes are TRBV4-1 and TRBJ2-7, with D perhaps matching TRBD2 (6 bases). V was pared by 0 bases and J by 13 bases, with 16 bases between. In germline, CDR1 is MGHRA, CDR2 YSYEKL. The CDR3 length is 13 residues. The CDR3 loop is CASSQDEGRGVYF. CDR3 coding DNA: TGCGCCAGCAGCCAAGATGAAGGGCGCGGGGTATACTTC.

The V call is TRBV11-2, the J call TRBJ1-4; TRBD1 matches 9 bases. V was clipped by 1 base and J by 0 bases; unmatched bases: 0. Germline-derived CDR1 and CDR2 are SGHAT and FQNNGV. The CDR3 extends over 16 amino acids. The CDR3 region is CASSLGQGATNEKLFF. CDR3 nucleotide sequence: TGTGCCAGCAGCTTAGGACAGGGGGCAACTAATGAAAAACTGTTTTTT.

The V call is TRBV5-5, the J call TRBJ1-5; 10 nucleotides agree with TRBD1. The ends lost 4 bases at V and 4 bases at J; junction bases unmatched: 5. The CDR3 covers 15 residues. The V gene's germline CDR1 is SGHKS and CDR2 YYEKEE (reference sequence). The CDR3 sequence: CASSTRQGANQPQHF. CDR3 nucleotide sequence: TGTGCCAGCAGCACTAGACAGGGGGCTAATCAGCCCCAGCATTTT.

This chain connects TRBV24-1 to TRBJ2-1; perhaps TRBD1 as D (5 bases). The CDR3 length is 13 residues. The ends were cut back, 1 base at V and 8 bases at J, with 8 bases in the middle. Germline loops: CDR1 KGHDR, CDR2 SFDVKD. CDR3 amino acids: CATSDFDSYEQFF. In DNA, the CDR3 is TGTGCCACCAGTGATTTTGACAGCTATGAGCAGTTCTTC.

This chain joins TRBV7-9 and TRBJ2-1; no clear D. This CDR3 is built from 15 residues. V was trimmed by 1 base and J by 1 base, leaving 8 bases between them. Germline V gives CDR1 SEHNR, CDR2 FQNEAQ (reference sequence). CDR3 DNA: TGTGCCAGCAGCTTAGAAAGCTCTTCCTACAATGAGCAGTTCTTC. Its protein is CASSLESSSYNEQFF.

The J gene is TRBJ2-1, the V gene TRBV27; weak D call: TRBD2 (6 bases). The CDR3 totals 13 residues. The V end lost 8 bases, the J end lost 7 bases, and 15 bases lay between the germline ends. Germline V lookup: CDR1 MNHEY, CDR2 SMNVEV (reference sequence). The CDR3 spells CASLASPGNEQFF. CDR3 coding DNA: TGTGCCAGCCTAGCGAGCCCTGGGAATGAGCAGTTCTTC.

The chain is built from TRBV29-1 and TRBJ2-5, with 9 nucleotides matching TRBD2. Germline V CDR1 and CDR2: SQVTM, ANQGSEA. This CDR3 has 16 residues. V shed 7 bases, J shed 1 base, and the junction held 13 bases outside the gene matches. The CDR3 nucleotides are TGCAGCGCTCTGCCCCAACTAGCGGGCCTCCAAGAGACCCAGTACTTC. This gives the protein CSALPQLAGLQETQYF.

The chain has TRBV4-2 and TRBJ2-3, with 11 bases aligning to TRBD2. CDR3 length: 20 residues. V lost 5 bases, J lost 3 bases, and 19 bases stayed unmatched. Germline assignment: CDR1 LGHNA and CDR2 YNFKEQ. The CDR3 loop reads CASSSLGTSGGSGYTDTQYF. Written as DNA, the CDR3 is TGTGCCAGCAGCTCCCTTGGGACTAGCGGCGGTAGTGGGTATACAGATACGCAGTATTTT.

The sample holds a few counts of this clone. V usage is TRBV11-2 and J usage is TRBJ1-1; 7 nucleotides agree with TRBD1. This CDR3 region has 15 residues. Per germline, CDR1 SGHAT and CDR2 FQNNGV. The ends lost 1 base at V and 5 bases at J; junction bases unmatched: 7. The CDR3 is CASSLVSGGRTEAFF. CDR3 coding DNA: TGTGCCAGCAGCTTAGTGTCAGGGGGAAGGACTGAAGCTTTCTTT.

The chain carries TRBV28 and TRBJ1-1; the D gene is possibly TRBD1 (5 bases). The CDR3 spans 14 residues. Trimming left V 6 bases short and J 4 bases short, with 15 bases between. Looked up from germline, CDR1 is MDHEN and CDR2 is SYDVKM. CDR3 region: CASSPGGQGTEAFF. CDR3 nucleotides: TGTGCCAGCAGCCCCGGTGGGCAGGGCACTGAAGCTTTCTTT.

V and J are TRBV25-1 and TRBJ2-2; tentatively, D is TRBD2 (5 bases). The germline V and J ends were trimmed by 6 bases and 0 bases, with 8 bases remaining between them. The germline V gene has CDR1 MGHDK and CDR2 SYGVNS. CDR3 length equals 14 residues. Here the CDR3 DNA reads TGTGCCAGCAGGAGGGAAACGAACACCGGGGAGCTGTTTTTT. Translating gives CASRRETNTGELFF.

The chain carries TRBV7-6 and TRBJ2-7, with TRBD2 matching over 12 bases. J lost 3 bases, V lost 5 bases, and 11 bases had no gene match. Germline V gives CDR1 SGHVS, CDR2 FNYEAQ. The CDR3 length is 17 residues. The CDR3 sequence: CASSPFAWTSGIYEQYF. The DNA for the CDR3 is TGTGCCAGCAGCCCCTTTGCATGGACTAGCGGGATCTACGAGCAGTACTTC.

This clone came up a few times. The V gene is TRBV12-3 or TRBV12-4, the J gene TRBJ2-1; 7 bases are shared with TRBD2. This CDR3 has 12 residues. V lost 7 bases to trimming and J lost 6 bases; unmatched junction nucleotides: 3. CDR3 loop: CASISGLNEQFF. DNA for the CDR3: TGTGCCAGCATTAGCGGGCTCAATGAGCAGTTCTTC.

For this clone: An end of the junction does not agree with germline; a read error may underlie this. CDR3 in DNA: TGTGCTAGCAGCTTACTCCGGGGACAACCAGATACGCAGTATTTT. This codes for CASSLLRGQPDTQYF. The rearrangement links TRBV7-7 to TRBJ2-3; D might be TRBD1 (6 bases). Germline CDR1 SSHAT, CDR2 FNYEAQ (reference sequence). CDR3 length: 15 residues.